The 32 T cell receptor beta chains below all came from one sample that was sequenced in a study of cytomegalovirus exposure and HLA in healthy donors. In the PCR, 60 Vbeta and 13 Jbeta primers were used. TCRdb's copy holds only in-frame clones and misses some; the assay was immunoSEQ multiplex PCR. The data contain about 110,000 clones, approximately 80% of them singletons. The sequenced material came from PBMCs. The origin of the receptors is a man aged 25 to 45 in good health and CMV-seropositive.

J is TRBJ1-1 and V is TRBV4-2; D unclear. V gave up 4 bases and J gave up 6 bases, with 18 bases separating them. CDR1 is LGHNA and CDR2 is YNFKEQ in the germline V gene. CDR3 length: 15 amino acids. The CDR3 protein is CASSPASMGSAEAFF. CDR3 nucleotide sequence: TGTGCCAGCAGCCCAGCCTCAATGGGGAGCGCTGAAGCTTTCTTT.

The V call is TRBV5-6, the J call TRBJ2-5; D is possibly TRBD1 (6 bases). CDR3 length equals 14 residues. Trimming removed 4 bases from V and 3 bases from J, with 13 bases in between. CDR1 is SGHDT and CDR2 is YYEEEE in the germline V gene. CDR3 residues: CASSRGWLKETQYF. CDR3 bases: TGTGCCAGCAGCAGGGGGTGGCTTAAAGAGACCCAGTACTTC.

The chain uses TRBV7-2 and TRBJ1-6; TRBD1 is a possible D gene (5 bases). Germline V gene sequence: CDR1 SGHTA, CDR2 FQGNSA. The CDR3 has 15 amino acids. V dropped 1 base and J dropped 6 bases, with 10 bases sitting between them. Here the CDR3 reads CASSLEGSLNSPLHF. In DNA, the CDR3 is TGTGCCAGCAGCTTAGAGGGGTCCCTTAATTCACCCCTCCACTTT.

A remark on this clone: Its ends do not fully match the called genes, so a read error is possible. The rearrangement uses TRBV7-9 and TRBJ1-4; no definite D call. The CDR3 is 13 amino acids. Germline-derived CDR1 and CDR2 are SEHNR and FQNEAQ (reference sequence). The DNA of the CDR3 is TGTTCCAGCAGCTTAGGAACAGACGAAAAACTGTTTTTT. Protein sequence: CSSSLGTDEKLFF.

This chain links TRBV5-1 with TRBJ1-6; 7 nucleotides match TRBD1. This CDR3 has 14 amino acids. In germline, CDR1 is SGHRS, CDR2 YFSETQ. The V and J ends lost 4 bases and 5 bases, in that order; junction bases with no gene match: 3. In nucleotides, the CDR3 is TGCGCCAGCAGCATCGACAGGGATAATTCACCCCTCCACTTT. Encoded protein: CASSIDRDNSPLHF.

The chain couples TRBV6-4 to TRBJ2-2; no clear D. The length of the CDR3 is 14 residues. Trimming removed 4 bases at V and 1 base at J, with 7 bases between. Germline CDR1 and CDR2: MRHNA and SNTAGT. The CDR3 protein is CASSVEENTGELFF. CDR3 nucleotides: TGTGCCAGCAGTGTCGAGGAGAACACCGGGGAGCTGTTTTTT.

This chain joins TRBV5-5 and TRBJ1-4, with D maybe TRBD1 (5 bases). This CDR3 has 11 residues. Looked up from germline, CDR1 is SGHKS and CDR2 is YYEKEE (reference sequence). The V and J ends lost 4 bases and 12 bases respectively, with 10 bases between them. CDR3 nucleotides: TGTGCCAGCAGCAGCAGGGATGAACTGTTTTTT. Its translation: CASSSRDELFF.

This clone was seen a few times. The rearrangement joins TRBV19 to TRBJ1-4; 9 bases agree with TRBD1. Germline loops: CDR1 LNHDA, CDR2 SQIVND (reference sequence). The CDR3 extends over 14 amino acids. The trim removed 8 bases at V and 8 bases at J, leaving 9 bases unmatched. CDR3 DNA: TGTGCCAGTGGCGTGGGACAGGGCTCCGAAAAACTGTTTTTT. Its translation is CASGVGQGSEKLFF.

The chain is built from TRBV7-9 and TRBJ1-1; D call uncertain. The V gene lost 5 bases and the J gene lost 3 bases, with 25 bases spanning the gap. The CDR3 extends over 18 amino acids. Germline lookup yields CDR1 SEHNR and CDR2 FQNEAQ (reference sequence). The CDR3 sequence: CASSPVLSGRIGDTEAFF. Here the CDR3 DNA reads TGTGCCAGCAGCCCGGTTTTAAGTGGTCGGATCGGGGACACTGAAGCTTTCTTT.

The chain is built from TRBV5-1 and TRBJ1-1; no firm D call. Trimming took 0 bases from V and 5 from J, leaving 11 bases between them. CDR1 SGHRS and CDR2 YFSETQ come from the germline V gene. The length of the CDR3 is 14 residues. CDR3 residues: CASSLVDGRTEAFF. DNA for the CDR3: TGCGCCAGCAGCTTGGTAGATGGGAGAACTGAAGCTTTCTTT. Complete variable domain (other parts from reference TRBV5-1 and TRBJ1-1): KAGVTQTPRYLIKTRGQQVTLSCSPISGHRSVSWYQQTPGQGLQFLFEYFSETQRNKGNFPGRFSGRQFSNSRSEMNVSTLELGDSALYLCASSLVDGRTEAFFGQGTRLTVV.

V gene TRBV5-6 combines with J gene TRBJ2-7, with D perhaps matching TRBD1 (6 bases). The germline gives CDR1 SGHDT, CDR2 YYEEEE. The length of the CDR3 is 14 residues. The V and J ends lost 5 bases and 3 bases respectively, with 15 bases between them. The chain's CDR3 is CASRSQGTYYEQYF. The CDR3 DNA sequence: TGTGCCAGCAGAAGTCAGGGGACGTACTACGAGCAGTACTTC.

V usage is TRBV11-3 and J usage is TRBJ2-3; 7 nucleotides line up with TRBD1. The V gene end was trimmed by 5 bases and the J gene end by 2 bases; junction bases not matched to a gene: 7. The germline V gene has CDR1 SGHNT and CDR2 YENEEA. This CDR3 has 15 residues. The CDR3, as DNA: TGTGCCAGCAGCCCACGGACAGGTCACACAGATACGCAGTATTTT. Translating it yields CASSPRTGHTDTQYF.

This chain connects TRBV27 to TRBJ2-7; 7 bases are a match to TRBD1. J was trimmed by 1 base and V by 6 bases; bases with no gene match: 9. CDR3 length equals 15 residues. Looked up from germline, CDR1 is MNHEY and CDR2 is SMNVEV (reference sequence). In nucleotides, the CDR3 is TGTGCCAGCAGCCTAAGGACAGGAACTTCCTACGAGCAGTACTTC. Translated: CASSLRTGTSYEQYF.

This clone was seen once. The chain employs TRBV11-2 and TRBJ1-6, with no clear D. The germline V and J ends were trimmed by 0 bases and 15 bases, with 15 bases remaining between them. Germline V lookup: CDR1 SGHAT, CDR2 FQNNGV. CDR3 length: 14 residues. In nucleotides, the CDR3 is TGTGCCAGCAGCTTAGATATCGTGGGAGTTGGCCTCCACTTT. This translates into CASSLDIVGVGLHF.

The rearrangement links TRBV11-3 to TRBJ1-4; the D is unclear. The CDR3 length is 15 residues. Germline V gives CDR1 SGHNT, CDR2 YENEEA. Between the trimmed V and J ends, which lost 1 base and 2 bases, there was a span of 8 bases. CDR3 sequence reads: CASSLGGFTNEKLFF. The CDR3 nucleotides read TGTGCCAGCAGCTTAGGAGGGTTCACTAATGAAAAACTGTTTTTT. The variable domain in full, with the rest retrieved from reference TRBV11-3 and TRBJ1-4, is EAGVVQSPRYKIIEKKQPVAFWCNPISGHNTLYWYLQNLGQGPELLIRYENEEAVDDSQLPKDRFSAERLKGVDSTLKIQPAELGDSAVYLCASSLGGFTNEKLFFGSGTQLSVL.

The sample holds a few counts of this clone. The V and J genes are TRBV19 and TRBJ1-1, with 7 positions matching TRBD1. Germline CDR1 LNHDA, CDR2 SQIVND (reference sequence). V was clipped by 5 bases and J by 2 bases; unmatched bases: 5. The CDR3 is 14 amino acids. The CDR3: CASSSGQRNTEAFF. DNA of the CDR3: TGTGCCAGTAGTTCGGGACAGCGAAACACTGAAGCTTTCTTT.

The chain joins TRBV27 to TRBJ2-1, with TRBD2 identical over 11 bases. The V gene's germline CDR1 is MNHEY and CDR2 SMNVEV (reference sequence). The J segment lost 7 bases and the V segment lost 0 bases, leaving 5 bases of the junction unmatched. There are 16 residues in the CDR3. The chain's CDR3 is CASSLSVAGGRNEQFF. DNA for the CDR3: TGTGCCAGCAGTTTATCGGTAGCGGGGGGGCGTAATGAGCAGTTCTTC.

This chain uses TRBV7-8 with TRBJ1-4; D is unclear. V dropped 5 bases and J dropped 0 bases, with 7 bases sitting between them. This CDR3 contains 14 residues. Germline V gene data show CDR1 as SGHVS and CDR2 as FQNEAQ. CDR3 nucleotide sequence: TGTGCCAGCAGCATGGGAGCAACTAATGAAAAACTGTTTTTT. Its translation is CASSMGATNEKLFF.

J is TRBJ2-2 and V is TRBV5-1, with 10 bases identical to TRBD1. The V gene end was trimmed by 4 bases and the J gene end by 6 bases; junction bases not matched to a gene: 9. The CDR3 runs to 16 residues. CDR1 SGHRS and CDR2 YFSETQ come from the germline V gene. CDR3 protein: CASSRAGTGVAGELFF. The CDR3 coding sequence is TGCGCCAGCAGCCGCGCGGGGACAGGGGTCGCCGGGGAGCTGTTTTTT. Looking up the rest from reference TRBV5-1 and TRBJ2-2 gives the full variable domain: KAGVTQTPRYLIKTRGQQVTLSCSPISGHRSVSWYQQTPGQGLQFLFEYFSETQRNKGNFPGRFSGRQFSNSRSEMNVSTLELGDSALYLCASSRAGTGVAGELFFGEGSRLTVL.

The V and J genes are TRBV7-3 and TRBJ2-1; D perhaps matches TRBD2 (6 bases). The CDR3 extends over 14 amino acids. Trimming pared 3 bases from V and 2 bases from J, leaving 8 bases between. Germline V gene data show CDR1 as SGHTA and CDR2 as FQGTGA. The DNA for the CDR3 is TGTGCCAGCAGCTTCGGGGGACCCTACAATGAGCAGTTCTTC. Its translation: CASSFGGPYNEQFF.

This rearrangement joins TRBV4-1 to TRBJ2-3; 13 bases line up with TRBD2. The V and J ends lost 4 bases and 2 bases, in that order; junction bases with no gene match: 6. This CDR3 is built from 17 residues. Per the germline V gene, CDR1 is MGHRA and CDR2 is YSYEKL. The chain's CDR3 is CASSLGLAGAYTDTQYF. The CDR3 DNA reads as TGCGCCAGCAGCCTAGGACTAGCGGGGGCCTACACAGATACGCAGTATTTT.

Written as DNA, the CDR3 is TGTGCCAGCAGTTCCCCGGGACAGCCCACGGACACCGGGGAGCTGTTTTTT. Amino acids: CASSSPGQPTDTGELFF. The gene calls are TRBV28 and TRBJ2-2, with 7 positions matching TRBD1. The CDR3 is made up of 17 amino acids. The germline V gene encodes CDR1 MDHEN and CDR2 SYDVKM. Unmatched junction bases numbered 11, after V lost 4 bases and J lost 3 bases.

The chain couples TRBV25-1 to TRBJ2-7; a possible D gene is TRBD1 (7 bases). Germline CDR1 MGHDK, CDR2 SYGVNS. The CDR3 length is 15 residues. V lost 6 bases and J 1 base, leaving 16 bases between the germline ends. DNA of the CDR3: TGTGCCAGCAGATGGGGGGCAGGGGGTTCCTACGAGCAGTACTTC. Encoded protein: CASRWGAGGSYEQYF.

This chain uses TRBV6-4 with TRBJ1-2; 7 bases are a match to TRBD1. The V gene's germline CDR1 is MRHNA and CDR2 SNTAGT. The CDR3 length is 13 residues. With V trimmed by 2 bases and J by 7 bases, 4 bases remained unmatched. The CDR3 nucleotides are TGTGCCAGCAGTGACGCACAGGGGTTTGGCTACACCTTC. Amino acids: CASSDAQGFGYTF.

The V call is TRBV25-1, the J call TRBJ2-2; the match to TRBD1 covers 9 bases. The germline V gene encodes CDR1 MGHDK and CDR2 SYGVNS. With 6 bases clipped from V and 3 bases from J, the junction kept 2 bases outside the gene matches. CDR3 length: 14 amino acids. CDR3 sequence reads: CASSRQGDTGELFF. In DNA form, the CDR3 reads TGTGCCAGCAGCCGACAGGGGGACACCGGGGAGCTGTTTTTT.

This chain uses TRBV19 with TRBJ1-4, with 7 bases fitting TRBD1. Per germline, CDR1 LNHDA and CDR2 SQIVND (reference sequence). Trimming removed 7 bases from V and 8 bases from J; junction bases left unmatched: 7. The CDR3 is 13 amino acids. CDR3: CASTGTAEEKLFF. In DNA form, the CDR3 reads TGTGCCAGTACCGGGACAGCGGAAGAAAAACTGTTTTTT.

This clone was picked up one time. CDR3 in amino acids: CASAQGFNQPQHF. In DNA form, the CDR3 reads TGTGCCAGCGCCCAGGGGTTCAATCAGCCCCAGCATTTT. The V gene is TRBV19, the J gene TRBJ1-5, with D perhaps TRBD1 (6 bases). V was cut by 9 bases and J by 3 bases, with 12 bases left in between. There are 13 residues in the CDR3. Germline V gives CDR1 LNHDA, CDR2 SQIVND (reference sequence).

The chain combines TRBV11-2 with TRBJ1-2, with TRBD1 as a possible D gene (5 bases). V lost 7 bases and J 1 base, leaving 13 bases between the germline ends. Per germline, CDR1 SGHAT and CDR2 FQNNGV. The CDR3 has 14 amino acids. The CDR3 DNA follows: TGTGCCAGCAACCGTCAGGGACTTAACTATGGCTACACCTTC. It encodes CASNRQGLNYGYTF.

The chain carries TRBV19 and TRBJ1-1; D perhaps matches TRBD1 (6 bases). The CDR3 has 12 amino acids. Germline values: CDR1 LNHDA, CDR2 SQIVND (reference sequence). Trimming took off 5 bases at V and 10 bases at J, with 14 bases between the two ends. CDR3 nucleotides: TGTGCCAGTAGTCCACAGGGTTCGATAGCTTTCTTT. It is translated as CASSPQGSIAFF.

This chain joins TRBV7-3 and TRBJ2-1, with a possible D match to TRBD2 (5 bases). V was clipped by 2 bases and J by 4 bases, with 18 bases between them. CDR1 and CDR2 from the germline V gene are SGHTA and FQGTGA. CDR3 length: 17 amino acids. The CDR3 DNA reads TGTGCCAGCAGCTTATCGAGGGATGACGGCTCATACAATGAGCAGTTCTTC. It specifies CASSLSRDDGSYNEQFF.

This rearrangement joins TRBV23-1 to TRBJ2-1, with D possibly TRBD2 on 6 matching bases. TRBV23-1 is known as an ORF, though its function is uncertain. V lost 1 base to trimming and J lost 7 bases, with 17 bases between them. This CDR3 has 16 amino acids. The CDR3 DNA reads as TGCGCCAGCAGTCAATTCGCGGACCATGGAGGGAATGAGCAGTTCTTC. Its translation: CASSQFADHGGNEQFF.

The J gene is TRBJ2-7, the V gene TRBV7-9, with D perhaps matching TRBD2 (5 bases). Germline V gene data show CDR1 as SEHNR and CDR2 as FQNEAQ (reference sequence). This CDR3 region has 11 residues. Deletions cut 11 bases from V and 3 bases from J, with 11 bases between. The CDR3 region is CAAGTNYEQYF. CDR3 bases: TGTGCCGCGGGTACTAACTACGAGCAGTACTTC. Together with reference TRBV7-9 and TRBJ2-7, the CDR3 gives the full variable domain: DTGVSQNPRHKITKRGQNVTFRCDPISEHNRLYWYRQTLGQGPEFLTYFQNEAQLEKSRLLSDRFSAERPKGSFSTLEIQRTEQGDSAMYLCAAGTNYEQYFGPGTRLTVT.